These T cell receptor beta chains were read from a single sample in a study of control samples from healthy donors and cancer patients. TCRdb's table, derived via immunoSEQ multiplex PCR, lists solely in-frame clones and lacks some. The profile shows about 63,000 clones, almost 85% of them singletons. The sequenced material came from blood. The receptors were gathered from a man aged 35-49 years in good health. The CDR3 runs from the conserved cysteine through the conserved F or W. A D gene is named only where the DNA matches it firmly. Rows give clone size only sometimes, using once, few, many, or a class for an expanded clone.

V: TRBV28; size: -; J: TRBJ1-6; D: TRBD1; DNA: TGTGCCAGCAGTCCGTCGGGACAGGGAGGGGATTCACCCCTCCACTTT; CDR3: CASSPSGQGGDSPLHF
V: TRBV18; size: -; J: TRBJ1-1; D: -; DNA: TGTGCCAGCTCACGGGGCGAGGGGTTGGACACTGAAGCTTTCTTT; CDR3: CASSRGEGLDTEAFF
V: TRBV5-1; size: -; J: TRBJ2-2; D: -; DNA: TGCGCCAGCAGCCTTAGCGACCCACCGAACACCGGGGAGCTGTTTTTT; CDR3: CASSLSDPPNTGELFF
V: TRBV7-9; size: few; J: TRBJ2-7; D: -; DNA: TGTGCCAGCAGCTTAGGGGTAGGGGACGAGCAGTACTTC; CDR3: CASSLGVGDEQYF
V: TRBV2; size: -; J: TRBJ1-1; D: -; DNA: TGTGCCAGCAGCGGGAACCTCGGGGGGAACACTGAAGCTTTCTTT; CDR3: CASSGNLGGNTEAFF
V: TRBV29-1; size: -; J: TRBJ1-3; D: -; DNA: TGCAGCGTCTGGACAGACACTGGAAACACCATATATTTT; CDR3: CSVWTDTGNTIYF
V: TRBV6-2/TRBV6-3; size: once; J: TRBJ2-1; D: TRBD2; DNA: TGTGCCAGCAGCAACAGTGTGGGACTAGCGGGAGGCTATGAGCAGTTCTTC; CDR3: CASSNSVGLAGGYEQFF
V: TRBV6-2/TRBV6-3; size: -; J: TRBJ1-5; D: -; DNA: TGTGCCAGCAGTTACAGGGAGGGTTTTAGCAATCAGCCCCAGCATTTT; CDR3: CASSYREGFSNQPQHF
V: TRBV6-5; size: -; J: TRBJ2-3; D: -; DNA: TGTGCCAGCAGTCTATCCCCCGAGGCAGATACGCAGTATTTT; CDR3: CASSLSPEADTQYF
V: TRBV3-1/TRBV3-2; size: -; J: TRBJ2-1; D: TRBD2; DNA: TGTGCCAGCAGCCGGCTAGCGGGTCACAATGAGCAGTTCTTC; CDR3: CASSRLAGHNEQFF
V: TRBV28; size: few; J: TRBJ2-3; D: -; DNA: TGTGCCAGCAGTTTAGCGGACATAAGCACAGATACGCAGTATTTT; CDR3: CASSLADISTDTQYF
V: TRBV5-5; size: few; J: TRBJ1-1; D: TRBD1; DNA: TGTGCCAGCAGCTTGGTACAGGGGGCGGGTGAAGCTTTCTTT; CDR3: CASSLVQGAGEAFF
V: TRBV6-2/TRBV6-3; size: -; J: TRBJ2-1; D: -; DNA: TGTGCCAGCAGTTTCCAAATCTCCACAGGAAGCTCCTACAATGAGCAGTTCTTC; CDR3: CASSFQISTGSSYNEQFF
V: TRBV6-4; size: -; J: TRBJ2-3; D: TRBD2; DNA: TGTGCCAGCGGGAGCGGGAGTACAGATACGCAGTATTTT; CDR3: CASGSGSTDTQYF
V: TRBV4-1; size: -; J: TRBJ1-5; D: -; DNA: TGCGCCAGCAGCCAAGATCGTCAGGGGAATCAGCCCCAGCATTTT; CDR3: CASSQDRQGNQPQHF
V: TRBV14; size: -; J: TRBJ1-2; D: -; DNA: TGTGCCAGCCAAGGGACTCATGAGGGCTACACCTTC; CDR3: CASQGTHEGYTF
V: TRBV19; size: -; J: TRBJ1-1; D: -; DNA: TGTGCCAGCCACAAAACTCAGAAAAACACTGAAGCTTTCTTT; CDR3: CASHKTQKNTEAFF
V: TRBV7-9; size: -; J: TRBJ2-7; D: TRBD2; DNA: TGTGCCAGCAGCTTAGTACCGCGGGAGACTTACTTC; CDR3: CASSLVPRETYF
V: TRBV5-1; size: -; J: TRBJ1-2; D: TRBD1; DNA: TGCGCCAGCAGCTTTCCCCCAATGGACAGGGCGCATGGCTACACCTTC; CDR3: CASSFPPMDRAHGYTF
V: TRBV11-3; size: -; J: TRBJ2-7; D: -; DNA: TGTGCCAGCAGCTTAGCGAGCGGCACCTTTTACGAGCAGTACTTC; CDR3: CASSLASGTFYEQYF
V: TRBV3-1/TRBV3-2; size: -; J: TRBJ2-7; D: -; DNA: TGTGCCAGCAGCCCACGATCTTTCTACGAGCAGTACTTC; CDR3: CASSPRSFYEQYF
V: TRBV7-8; size: few; J: TRBJ1-5; D: TRBD1; DNA: TGTGCCAGCAGCAGAGGACAGGGGGATAGCAATCAGCCCCAGCATTTT; CDR3: CASSRGQGDSNQPQHF
V: TRBV6-1; size: -; J: TRBJ1-1; D: -; DNA: TGTGCCAGCAGTGACGGACCTACGAACACTGAAGCTTTCTTT; CDR3: CASSDGPTNTEAFF
V: TRBV25-1; size: -; J: TRBJ2-7; D: TRBD1; DNA: TGTGCCAGCAGTGAAGGGGGTGGCAGGGGGCGGGACGAGCAGTACTTC; CDR3: CASSEGGGRGRDEQYF
V: TRBV4-3; size: -; J: TRBJ1-2; D: -; DNA: TGCGCCAGCAGTGAAAGTCCGTCCTTGGGCTATGGCTACACCTTC; CDR3: CASSESPSLGYGYTF
V: TRBV12-3/TRBV12-4; size: -; J: TRBJ2-7; D: TRBD1; DNA: TGTGCCAGCAGTCGCGACAGGGACTACGAGCAGTACTTC; CDR3: CASSRDRDYEQYF